The 25 T cell receptor beta chains below were found in one sample sequenced in a study of T cells after somatic rescue of genetic block. Clones were read by immunoSEQ multiplex PCR, and TCRdb kept only the in-frame ones, dropping some. The sample includes 85,000 to 90,000 clones, approximately 90% of them seen just once. Sequenced sample: peripheral blood mononuclear cells (PBMCs). The receptors shown here come from a woman younger than 35.

The count of this clone is one. CDR3 bases: TGTGCCAGCAGCCATTGGGACAGGGGGCGGGAAAAACTGTTTTTT. Amino acid sequence: CASSHWDRGREKLFF. The chain links TRBV14 to TRBJ1-4; 12 bases fit TRBD1. The V segment lost 3 bases and the J segment 8 bases; nucleotides outside the gene matches: 4. The CDR3 sequence is 15 residues long. Germline V gene lookup returns CDR1 SGHDN and CDR2 FVKESK.

The rearrangement links TRBV10-3 to TRBJ2-3, with D maybe TRBD1 (6 bases). Trimming took 2 bases from V and 1 from J, leaving 10 bases between them. The germline V gene encodes CDR1 ENHRY and CDR2 SYGVKD. The CDR3 has 15 residues. The CDR3 protein is CAISEPGHGTDTQYF. CDR3 nucleotide sequence: TGTGCCATCAGTGAGCCGGGACATGGCACAGATACGCAGTATTTT.

The rearrangement links TRBV9 to TRBJ1-3; no clear D. The V end lost 2 bases, the J end lost 3 bases, and 12 bases lay between the germline ends. Germline V lookup: CDR1 SGDLS, CDR2 YYNGEE. The CDR3 length is 15 residues. CDR3 loop: CASSVGIAGGNTIYF. DNA of the CDR3: TGTGCCAGCAGCGTGGGGATAGCCGGTGGAAACACCATATATTTT.

CDR3 nucleotide sequence: TGTGCCAGCAGTTTAAGGGTTTCGGGGGGAAGCACTGAAGCTTTCTTT. Its protein product is CASSLRVSGGSTEAFF. The rearrangement links TRBV27 to TRBJ1-1; TRBD1 might be the D (5 bases). In germline, CDR1 is MNHEY, CDR2 SMNVEV (reference sequence). V lost 2 bases and J 4 bases, leaving 17 bases between the germline ends. The CDR3 loop spans 16 amino acids.

The gene calls are TRBV7-8 and TRBJ2-7; D not resolved. Germline lookup yields CDR1 SGHVS and CDR2 FQNEAQ. V gave up 3 bases and J gave up 6 bases, with 9 bases separating them. This CDR3 has 12 amino acids. The CDR3 here is CASSLGVGEQYF. The DNA for the CDR3 is TGTGCCAGCAGCTTGGGTGTGGGCGAGCAGTACTTC.

The chain combines TRBV30 with TRBJ2-7; TRBD1 aligns across 8 bases. The CDR3 has 15 residues. After removal of 2 bases from V and 1 base from J, the junction contained 7 bases not matched to a gene. CDR1 is GTSNPN and CDR2 is SVGIG in the germline V gene (reference sequence). CDR3 nucleotides: TGTGCCTGGAGTACCCTAGACAGGGGATCCTACGAGCAGTACTTC. This encodes CAWSTLDRGSYEQYF.

This chain joins TRBV14 and TRBJ1-1; D is perhaps TRBD1 (6 bases). This CDR3 spans 17 amino acids. Germline CDR1 is SGHDN and CDR2 is FVKESK. Deletions cut 0 bases from V and 1 base from J, with 15 bases between. CDR3 sequence reads: CASSQEYGGIGNTEAFF. DNA of the CDR3: TGTGCCAGCAGCCAAGAATACGGGGGCATTGGGAACACTGAAGCTTTCTTT. The whole variable domain, remainder taken from reference TRBV14 and TRBJ1-1, is EAGVTQFPSHSVIEKGQTVTLRCDPISGHDNLYWYRRVMGKEIKFLLHFVKESKQDESGMPNNRFLAERTGGTYSTLKVQPAELEDSGVYFCASSQEYGGIGNTEAFFGQGTRLTVV.

This clone showed up just once. This chain connects TRBV28 to TRBJ2-2; the match to TRBD1 covers 9 bases. CDR3 length: 18 amino acids. The V segment lost 6 bases and the J segment 6 bases; nucleotides outside the gene matches: 17. From germline, CDR1 is MDHEN and CDR2 SYDVKM. CDR3 residues: CASSDSWPRDRVPGELFF. The CDR3 DNA sequence: TGTGCCAGCAGCGACTCCTGGCCCCGGGACAGGGTCCCCGGGGAGCTGTTTTTT.

The rearrangement joins TRBV28 to TRBJ2-3; 7 bases line up with TRBD2. The CDR3 spans 16 residues. The V gene end was trimmed by 11 bases and the J gene end by 0 bases; junction bases not matched to a gene: 14. The germline V gene has CDR1 MDHEN and CDR2 SYDVKM. The CDR3 region is CAALGRQRDSTDTQYF. The CDR3 DNA is TGTGCCGCCCTGGGGAGACAGCGGGATAGCACAGATACGCAGTATTTT.

The chain employs TRBV6-6 and TRBJ2-7, with 7 positions matching TRBD1. This CDR3 region has 15 residues. V lost 6 bases and J lost 2; bases outside the gene matches: 10. Per the germline V gene, CDR1 is MNHNY and CDR2 is SVGAGI (reference sequence). The CDR3 DNA reads as TGTGCCAGCAGCAAAACAACAGGGGCGACCTACGAGCAGTACTTC. Translated: CASSKTTGATYEQYF.

The genes are TRBV27 and TRBJ2-1; the match to TRBD1 covers 11 bases. The CDR3 spans 14 residues. From germline, CDR1 is MNHEY and CDR2 SMNVEV (reference sequence). After removal of 4 bases from V and 9 bases from J, the junction contained 5 bases not matched to a gene. CDR3 nucleotide sequence: TGTGCCAGCAGTTCGGACAGGGGGCCGGTTGAGCAGTTCTTC. This translates into CASSSDRGPVEQFF.

This chain links TRBV2 with TRBJ2-7, with unresolved D. Germline CDR1 SNHLY, CDR2 FYNNEI. This CDR3 has 12 residues. Trimming pared 6 bases from V and 6 bases from J, leaving 12 bases between. DNA of the CDR3: TGTGCCAGCAGCGCCAGCGAGGCCGAGCAGTACTTC. This gives the protein CASSASEAEQYF.

The chain carries TRBV28 and TRBJ2-3; 12 bases agree with TRBD2. V lost 8 bases to trimming and J lost 3 bases; unmatched junction nucleotides: 0. CDR3 length equals 13 residues. The germline V gene has CDR1 MDHEN and CDR2 SYDVKM. The CDR3 bases are TGTGCCAGCCTAGCGGGAGGGACAGATACGCAGTATTTT. Translating gives CASLAGGTDTQYF.

The chain links TRBV5-4 to TRBJ1-2; the D is unclear. Per germline, CDR1 SGHNT and CDR2 YYREEE (reference sequence). V lost 2 bases and J 7 bases, leaving 18 bases between the germline ends. The CDR3 is made up of 15 amino acids. The CDR3 loop reads CASSLDFTGFRGYTF. In nucleotides, the CDR3 is TGTGCCAGCAGCTTAGATTTCACGGGGTTTCGTGGCTACACCTTC.

This chain joins TRBV30 and TRBJ1-2; 7 bases fit TRBD1. The trim removed 0 bases at V and 3 bases at J, leaving 10 bases unmatched. Looked up from germline, CDR1 is GTSNPN and CDR2 is SVGIG (reference sequence). The CDR3 has 16 amino acids. The CDR3 DNA reads TGTGCCTGGAGTGTAGGTCGAACAGGGGCCTACTATGGCTACACCTTC. Residues: CAWSVGRTGAYYGYTF.

The J gene is TRBJ2-7, the V gene TRBV5-4; D may be TRBD1 or TRBD2 (7 bases each). This CDR3 region has 14 residues. From germline, CDR1 is SGHNT and CDR2 YYREEE (reference sequence). With 2 bases removed from V and 2 bases from J, the gap between germline ends came to 11 bases. CDR3: CASSFRGGPYEQYF. For the CDR3, the DNA is TGTGCCAGCAGCTTCAGGGGGGGTCCCTACGAGCAGTACTTC.

The V and J genes are TRBV6-5 and TRBJ2-7, with D unresolved. CDR3 size: 14 residues. V lost 6 bases and J 0 bases, leaving 12 bases between the germline ends. Per the germline V gene, CDR1 is MNHEY and CDR2 is SVGAGI. The CDR3 loop is CASRYKDDSYEQYF. The CDR3 DNA follows: TGTGCCAGCAGGTATAAGGACGACTCCTACGAGCAGTACTTC.

This clone was counted between two and nine times. The chain couples TRBV25-1 to TRBJ1-5; no clear D. Germline CDR1 and CDR2: MGHDK and SYGVNS. V lost 11 bases, J lost 3 bases, and 14 bases lay in between. This CDR3 is 13 amino acids long. The CDR3 here is CAGRQPINQPQHF. CDR3 bases: TGTGCCGGAAGACAACCGATCAATCAGCCCCAGCATTTT.

The chain links TRBV7-6 to TRBJ2-5; 11 bases align to TRBD1. Trimming cost V 5 bases and J 0 bases; bases outside gene matches: 11. Germline V gene data show CDR1 as SGHVS and CDR2 as FNYEAQ. CDR3 size: 18 residues. The CDR3: CASSLLPGTGGDQETQYF. The CDR3, as DNA: TGTGCCAGCAGCCTACTCCCGGGGACAGGGGGTGACCAAGAGACCCAGTACTTC.

V is TRBV5-1 and J is TRBJ2-5; maybe TRBD1 (6 bases). V shed 4 bases and J shed 5 bases, with 9 bases lying between them. The CDR3 consists of 12 residues. CDR1 and CDR2 (germline): SGHRS, YFSETQ. The CDR3 DNA reads TGCGCCAGCAGCCCCCAGGGGGAGACCCAGTACTTC. Encoded protein: CASSPQGETQYF.

The gene calls are TRBV6-5 and TRBJ1-5; maybe TRBD1 (6 bases). V was trimmed by 6 bases and J by 2 bases, leaving 14 bases between them. The germline CDR1 and CDR2 sequences are MNHEY and SVGAGI. The CDR3 contains 15 residues. DNA of the CDR3: TGTGCCAGCAGCAACAGGGAAGCGGGCAATCAGCCCCAGCATTTT. It specifies CASSNREAGNQPQHF.

This chain uses TRBV27 with TRBJ1-3; the D gene is possibly TRBD1 (5 bases). The CDR3 sequence is 14 residues long. Trimming took 5 bases from V and 0 from J, leaving 8 bases between them. CDR1 and CDR2 from the germline V gene are MNHEY and SMNVEV (reference sequence). The CDR3 DNA sequence: TGTGCCAGCAGTCCAGGGAGCTCTGGAAACACCATATATTTT. It yields the protein CASSPGSSGNTIYF.

The chain employs TRBV12-5 and TRBJ2-2, with 11 bases matching TRBD2. The CDR3 has 19 amino acids. V was pared by 3 bases and J by 1 base, with 10 bases of the junction left unmatched. In germline, CDR1 is LGHNT, CDR2 FRNRAP. CDR3 in DNA: TGTGCTAGTGGTTTTTTACTAGCGGGAGCCGAGTGGAACACCGGGGAGCTGTTTTTT. The encoded protein is CASGFLLAGAEWNTGELFF.

The chain couples TRBV5-6 to TRBJ2-3, with D maybe TRBD1 (5 bases). The CDR3 runs to 18 residues. V lost 0 bases, J lost 0 bases, and 17 bases lay in between. Germline V gene lookup returns CDR1 SGHDT and CDR2 YYEEEE. The CDR3 reads CASSLGAYRLTSTDTQYF. CDR3 nucleotide sequence: TGTGCCAGCAGCTTGGGGGCGTACAGGTTAACTAGCACAGATACGCAGTATTTT. Drawing the rest from reference TRBV5-6 and TRBJ2-3, the complete variable domain is DAGVTQSPTHLIKTRGQQVTLRCSPKSGHDTVSWYQQALGQGPQFIFQYYEEEERQRGNFPDRFSGHQFPNYSSELNVNALLLGDSALYLCASSLGAYRLTSTDTQYFGPGTRLTVL.

The chain uses TRBV4-1 and TRBJ2-1, with 10 bases fitting TRBD2. From germline, CDR1 is MGHRA and CDR2 YSYEKL. CDR3 size: 17 residues. Germline trimming cut 3 bases from V and 7 bases from J; bases unmatched to any gene: 12. In DNA, the CDR3 is TGCGCCAGCAGCCACCTCCGGACTAGCGGAGCGGGAAATGAGCAGTTCTTC. Translation gives CASSHLRTSGAGNEQFF.